This paragraph covers one TCR beta chain sequence. Only a few counts were recorded for this clonotype. Which antigen it targets is not known. Base qualities are not at hand, and no much larger clone is one base apart. The sample originates from a study of T cell repertoires in cytomegalovirus infection (dated by TCRdb to about 2019). Regarding the study in general: Peptide stimulations targeted recently identified HLA-C-restricted CMV epitopes, whose presentation resists viral immunomodulation, together with well-studied HLA-B-restricted epitopes. Donor HLA type was relevant to the analysis, because carriage of CMV infection together with the matching HLA type was indicated by public TCR beta signatures. General findings and caveats noted by the study authors: The ex vivo response was dominated by HLA-C-restricted CMV-specific TCR beta clonotypes, which also provided the single most frequent clonotype in two of eight donors. In both this cohort and an independent cohort of some 380 donors, the cumulative frequency of public TCR beta family members distinguished carriers of CMV infection plus the relevant HLA type.

Inclusive of the bounding cysteine and phenylalanine, the CDR3 is 16 residues long. Only the CDR3 DNA stays, 48 bases, in frame from base 1. Trimming at the junction amounts to 4 bases on V and 2 bases on J, and the germline ends lie 16 bases apart. Via the germline V gene (reference sequence), CDR1 is LGHDT and CDR2 YNNKEL. The sequencing machine was an Illumina HiSeq 1500. The public reads were run again by TCRdb, first through fastp at Q25 and then through MiXCR, and only productive beta chains were kept. CDR3 protein duplicates are merged, each entry listing the most common genes and DNA. This sample gives 100,000 or so distinct CDR3 sequences in total; under 50% of them show up just once. The ten largest clonotypes hold roughly 70% of the sample. The sample's treatment or condition label is to be understood as: in vitro stimulation with specific CMV peptide epitopes to enrich CMV-specific T cells.

The chain joins TRBV3-1 to TRBJ2-3; possibly the D gene is TRBD2, per 6 matching bases. Source: CD8+ T cells from cultured PBMCs, taken from culture after CMV antigen stimulation. The clonotype was recovered from a human donor in good health (CMV status not recorded). Some clones in this sample may be carry-over from other donors' samples. Here is the DNA: TGTGCCAGCAGCCTGGGGCTCCGGAGGGCCACAGATACGCAGTATTTT. Its amino acids are CASSLGLRRATDTQYF.